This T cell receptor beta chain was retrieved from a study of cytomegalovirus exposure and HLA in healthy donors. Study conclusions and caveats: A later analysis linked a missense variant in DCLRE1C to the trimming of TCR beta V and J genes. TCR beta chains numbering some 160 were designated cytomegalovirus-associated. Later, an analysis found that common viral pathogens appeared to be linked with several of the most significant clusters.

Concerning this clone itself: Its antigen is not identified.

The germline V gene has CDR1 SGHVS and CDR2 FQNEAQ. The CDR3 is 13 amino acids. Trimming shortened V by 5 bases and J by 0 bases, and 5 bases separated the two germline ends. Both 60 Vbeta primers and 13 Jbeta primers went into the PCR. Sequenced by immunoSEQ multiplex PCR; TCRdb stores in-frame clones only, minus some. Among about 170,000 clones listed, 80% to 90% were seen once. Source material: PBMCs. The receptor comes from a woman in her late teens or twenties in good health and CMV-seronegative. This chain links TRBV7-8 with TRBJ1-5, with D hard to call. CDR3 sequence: CASSRGSNQPQHF. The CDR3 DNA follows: TGTGCCAGCAGCCGGGGTAGCAATCAGCCCCAGCATTTT.